This T cell receptor (beta chain) derives from a study of control samples from healthy donors and cancer patients. TCRdb's table, derived via immunoSEQ multiplex PCR, lists solely in-frame clones and lacks some. This table has 150,000 to 170,000 clones, approximately 96% appearing once. The germline V gene encodes CDR1 SGHVS and CDR2 FQNEAQ. The CDR3 length is 17 residues. V lost 1 base to trimming and J lost 4 bases; unmatched junction nucleotides: 8. This sequence originates from a middle-aged man in good health. Sample: blood. The rearrangement links TRBV7-8 to TRBJ1-5, with 9 positions matching TRBD1. Here the CDR3 DNA reads TGTGCCAGCAGCTTAGAGGGGACAGGGTTACGGAATCAGCCCCAGCATTTT. The encoded protein is CASSLEGTGLRNQPQHF.